The rows below give T cell receptor beta chains drawn from one sample of a study of blood T cell repertoires in COVID-19. This table comes from immunoSEQ multiplex PCR, and its TCRdb copy is limited to in-frame clones, with some not included. Altogether about 62,000 clones are present, roughly 88% being singletons, with the ten largest covering around 1.3%. The sample consisted of peripheral blood. These receptors were taken from a woman aged 80 or over with acute or convalescent COVID-19. The CDR3 runs from the conserved cysteine through the conserved F or W. Fields, in order: D gene, CDR3 length, clone size, J gene, V gene, CDR3 protein, CDR3 DNA. D genes are given only for firm matches. A row's size may be missing; if present it is once, few, many or a size class.

TRBD2 12 NA TRBJ2-7 TRBV11-1 CASSRTSYEQYF TGTGCCAGCAGCCGGACTAGCTACGAGCAGTACTTC
TRBD2 17 once TRBJ2-1 TRBV5-4 CASSSGLAGLTYNEQFF TGTGCCAGCAGCTCGGGACTAGCGGGGCTTACCTACAATGAGCAGTTCTTC
TRBD2 17 NA TRBJ2-1 TRBV7-9 CASSSGLAGATNNEQFF TGTGCCAGCAGTTCGGGACTAGCGGGAGCCACTAACAATGAGCAGTTCTTC
NA 14 few TRBJ2-3 TRBV19 CASRRAGQTDTQYF TGTGCCAGTAGGCGAGCGGGTCAAACAGATACGCAGTATTTT
NA 13 NA TRBJ1-2 TRBV5-1 CASSLEGDYGYTF TGCGCCAGCAGCTTGGAAGGGGACTATGGCTACACCTTC
NA 14 NA TRBJ1-1 TRBV6-5 CASSSRVPNTEAFF TGTGCCAGCTCCTCCCGGGTTCCGAACACTGAAGCTTTCTTT
NA 15 once TRBJ1-5 TRBV5-1 CASSLASDSNQPQHF TGCGCCAGCAGCTTGGCCTCAGATAGCAATCAGCCCCAGCATTTT
NA 15 NA TRBJ2-5 TRBV30 CACHRAGLNQETQYF TGTGCCTGTCATAGGGCGGGCCTAAACCAAGAGACCCAGTACTTC
TRBD1 15 NA TRBJ2-5 TRBV3-1/TRBV3-2 CASSQEAGGQETQYF TGTGCCAGCAGCCAAGAGGCAGGGGGCCAAGAGACCCAGTACTTC
NA 13 NA TRBJ1-2 TRBV21-1 CASRRDTVYGYTF TGTGCCAGCAGGAGGGACACCGTTTATGGCTACACCTTC
TRBD1 14 NA TRBJ2-7 TRBV6-5 CASRSGTGDYEQYF TGTGCCAGCAGGTCCGGGACAGGGGACTACGAGCAGTACTTC
TRBD1 13 NA TRBJ1-2 TRBV6-4 CASSFGQGSGYTF TGTGCCAGCAGTTTTGGACAGGGCTCTGGCTACACCTTC
TRBD2 22 NA TRBJ2-6 TRBV3-1/TRBV3-2 CASSQDRGTGLAGTWGANVLTF TGTGCCAGCAGCCAAGATCGAGGGACGGGACTAGCGGGGACTTGGGGGGCCAACGTCCTGACTTTC
NA 13 NA TRBJ2-7 TRBV5-1 CASSLVPTSEQYF TGCGCCAGCAGCTTGGTCCCAACTTCCGAGCAGTACTTC
TRBD1 15 NA TRBJ2-5 TRBV4-3 CASSREGQGGWTQYF TGCGCCAGCAGCCGCGAGGGACAGGGGGGATGGACCCAGTACTTC
NA 15 NA TRBJ2-1 TRBV10-1 CASSDSPNPLSEQFF TGCGCCAGCAGTGATAGCCCAAACCCTCTGAGTGAGCAGTTCTTC
NA 15 NA TRBJ1-1 TRBV7-3 CASSSGGVLNTEAFF TGTGCCAGCAGCTCCGGAGGGGTCCTGAACACTGAAGCTTTCTTT
NA 14 NA TRBJ2-3 TRBV10-3 CAAKGTISTDTQYF TGTGCCGCTAAAGGGACAATCAGCACAGATACGCAGTATTTT
NA 13 NA TRBJ1-3 TRBV12-3/TRBV12-4 CASTVSHGNTIYF TGTGCCAGCACTGTCAGCCACGGGAACACCATATATTTT
NA 16 NA TRBJ1-2 TRBV2 CASTEDTADSNYGYTF TGTGCCAGCACCGAGGACACCGCCGACTCTAACTATGGCTACACCTTC
NA 11 NA TRBJ1-2 TRBV6-5 CASSYEGGYTF TGTGCCAGCAGTTACGAGGGAGGCTACACCTTC
TRBD2 16 NA TRBJ2-7 TRBV9 CASSGSGPSVSYEQYF TGTGCCAGCAGCGGTAGCGGGCCGAGCGTCTCCTACGAGCAGTACTTC
NA 15 NA TRBJ2-5 TRBV19 CASSSGTGTGETQYF TGTGCCAGTAGTAGCGGAACCGGAACTGGGGAGACCCAGTACTTC
NA 16 NA TRBJ2-1 TRBV5-1 CASSLGSGNSYNEQFF TGCGCCAGCAGCTTGGGTAGCGGCAATTCCTACAATGAGCAGTTCTTC
TRBD2 17 NA TRBJ2-3 TRBV3-1/TRBV3-2 CASSQSGLALYTDTQYF TGTGCCAGCAGCCAAAGCGGACTAGCATTGTACACAGATACGCAGTATTTT
NA 13 NA TRBJ1-1 TRBV6-5 CASSKQDTAEAFF TGTGCCAGCAGTAAGCAGGACACGGCTGAAGCTTTCTTT
NA 11 NA TRBJ2-3 TRBV3-1/TRBV3-2 CASGLTDTQYF TGTGCCAGCGGGCTCACAGATACGCAGTATTTT
NA 13 NA TRBJ1-3 TRBV18 CASSEGAGNTIYF TGTGCCAGCTCAGAAGGGGCTGGAAACACCATATATTTT
TRBD2 15 NA TRBJ2-7 TRBV30 CAWSPSGSYAYEQYF TGTGCCTGGAGCCCAAGCGGGAGTTACGCCTACGAGCAGTACTTC
NA 15 once TRBJ1-3 TRBV5-1 CASSGSGGPGNTIYF TGCGCCAGCAGCGGGTCCGGGGGACCTGGAAACACCATATATTTT
NA 17 once TRBJ1-5 TRBV19 CASSTEPGGVGNQPQHF TGTGCCAGTAGTACTGAACCTGGGGGGGTGGGCAATCAGCCCCAGCATTTT
NA 14 NA TRBJ1-1 TRBV5-1 CASSWSDSDTEAFF TGCGCCAGCAGCTGGTCCGATAGTGACACTGAAGCTTTCTTT
TRBD1 16 NA TRBJ1-2 TRBV19 CASSPTGQGFGYGYTF TGTGCCAGTAGTCCGACGGGACAGGGGTTTGGCTATGGCTACACCTTC
NA 13 once TRBJ1-1 TRBV30 CAWTPGRGKAAFF TGTGCCTGGACTCCCGGGCGGGGAAAGGCAGCTTTCTTT
NA 13 once TRBJ2-3 TRBV3-1/TRBV3-2 CASSQDYTDTQYF TGTGCCAGCAGCCAAGACTACACAGATACGCAGTATTTT
TRBD1 15 NA TRBJ2-7 TRBV7-9 CASSPQGIYSYEQYF TGTGCCAGCAGCCCACAGGGGATTTACTCCTACGAGCAGTACTTC
NA 15 NA TRBJ1-1 TRBV6-5 CASRGRVGGGGGAFF TGTGCCAGCAGGGGCCGAGTGGGGGGGGGCGGCGGAGCTTTCTTT
TRBD1 14 NA TRBJ2-7 TRBV7-6 CASSRSDRASEQYF TGTGCCAGCAGCCGATCGGACAGGGCTAGCGAGCAGTACTTC
NA 11 NA TRBJ2-7 TRBV12-3/TRBV12-4 CASRTLYEQYF TGTGCCAGCAGGACACTCTACGAGCAGTACTTC
NA 14 NA TRBJ1-2 TRBV19 CASSIGQEFRGYTF TGTGCCAGTAGTATAGGACAGGAGTTTCGGGGCTACACCTTC
NA 15 few TRBJ1-6 TRBV7-3 CASSLRAGDNSPLHF TGTGCCAGCAGCTTAAGGGCGGGGGACAATTCACCCCTCCACTTT
NA 14 NA TRBJ1-5 TRBV13 CASSLGGRNQPQHF TGTGCCAGCAGCTTAGGTGGCAGAAATCAGCCCCAGCATTTT
TRBD2 16 NA TRBJ2-5 TRBV18 CASSPPGRGDQETQYF TGTGCCAGCTCACCACCGGGGAGGGGTGACCAAGAGACCCAGTACTTC